This record looks at one TCR beta chain sequence and its context. This sample is drawn from a study of blood T cell repertoires in COVID-19. Study background: Italy, Spain and the United States were the sources of the convalescent and acute COVID-19 samples. From T cells, B-cell-depleted T cells, or PBMCs came the material, which was cDNA or gDNA.

In the authors' methods: Reference gene primer amplification in the assay estimated nucleated cell counts. Repertoires were generated with immunoSEQ multiplex PCR, while TCRdb's copy carries only in-frame clones and drops some. Clonal size and the V and J genes are those of that table, whereas D and trimming came from the DNA. This sample has under 300,000 clones, with approximately 85% found just once. CDR1 SGHRS and CDR2 YFSETQ come from the germline V gene. V lost 2 bases, J lost 0 bases, and 9 bases lay in between. This CDR3 region has 15 residues. The chain combines TRBV5-1 with TRBJ1-3; D remains unclear. Input material: peripheral blood. This receptor was taken from a man older than 75 with acute or convalescent COVID-19. In DNA, the CDR3 is TGCGCCAGCAGCTTACGGGGAAACTCTGGAAACACCATATATTTT. Translated, it gives CASSLRGNSGNTIYF.